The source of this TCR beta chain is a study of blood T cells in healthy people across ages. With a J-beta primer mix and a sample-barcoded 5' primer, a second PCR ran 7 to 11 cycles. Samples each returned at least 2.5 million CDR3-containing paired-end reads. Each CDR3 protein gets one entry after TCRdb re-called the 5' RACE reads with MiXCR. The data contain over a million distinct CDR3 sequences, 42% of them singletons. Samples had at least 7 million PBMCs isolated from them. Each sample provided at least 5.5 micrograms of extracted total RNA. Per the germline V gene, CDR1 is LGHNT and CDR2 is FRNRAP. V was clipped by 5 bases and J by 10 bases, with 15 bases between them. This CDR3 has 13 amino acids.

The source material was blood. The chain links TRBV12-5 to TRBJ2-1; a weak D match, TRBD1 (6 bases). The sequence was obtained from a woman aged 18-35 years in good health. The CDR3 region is CASGVATGREQFF. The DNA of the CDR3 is TGTGCTAGTGGTGTGGCAACAGGGAGAGAGCAGTTCTTC.